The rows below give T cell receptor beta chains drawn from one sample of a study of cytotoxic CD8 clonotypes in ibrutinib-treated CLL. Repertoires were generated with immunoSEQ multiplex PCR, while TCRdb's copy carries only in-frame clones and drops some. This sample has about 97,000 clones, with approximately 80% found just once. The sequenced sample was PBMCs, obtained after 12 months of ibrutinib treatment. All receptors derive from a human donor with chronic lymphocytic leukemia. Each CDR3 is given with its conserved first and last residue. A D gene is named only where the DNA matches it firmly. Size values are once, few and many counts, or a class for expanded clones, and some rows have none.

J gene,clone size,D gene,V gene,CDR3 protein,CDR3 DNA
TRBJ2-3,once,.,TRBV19,CASSITGQSTDTQYF,TGTGCCAGTAGTATCACCGGACAAAGCACAGATACGCAGTATTTT
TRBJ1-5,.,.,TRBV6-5,CASSLSLTSNQPQHF,TGTGCCAGCAGTTTATCCTTGACTAGCAATCAGCCCCAGCATTTT
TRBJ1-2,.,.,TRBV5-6,CASSGPDNRDGFIGYTF,TGTGCCAGCAGCGGTCCAGACAACAGGGACGGTTTTATTGGCTACACCTTC
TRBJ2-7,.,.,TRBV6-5,CASSYAAAGSYEQYF,TGTGCCAGCAGTTACGCTGCTGCCGGCTCCTACGAGCAGTACTTC
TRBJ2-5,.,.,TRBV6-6,CASTTPGAETQYF,TGTGCCAGCACCACGCCGGGGGCGGAGACCCAGTACTTC
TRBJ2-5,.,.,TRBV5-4,CASSLAGRGHATQYF,TGTGCCAGCAGCTTGGCCGGGAGGGGGCATGCGACCCAGTACTTC
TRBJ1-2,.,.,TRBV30,CAWRPNRVAGYTF,TGTGCCTGGAGACCCAACAGGGTCGCTGGCTACACCTTC
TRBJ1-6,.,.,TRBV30,CAWSRTKTATLYNSPLHF,TGTGCCTGGAGCCGGACCAAGACAGCAACCCTTTATAATTCACCCCTCCACTTT
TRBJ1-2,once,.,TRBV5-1,CASRLGSYYGYTF,TGCGCCAGCAGGTTGGGTAGTTACTATGGCTACACCTTC
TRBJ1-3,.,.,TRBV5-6,CASSLGVSGNTIYF,TGTGCCAGCAGCTTGGGGGTCTCTGGAAACACCATATATTTT
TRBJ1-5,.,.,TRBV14,CASSLNQPQHF,TGTGCCAGCAGCCTCAATCAGCCCCAGCATTTT
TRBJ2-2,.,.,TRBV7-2,CASSLAGSTGELFF,TGTGCCAGCAGCTTAGCCGGCAGCACCGGGGAGCTGTTTTTT
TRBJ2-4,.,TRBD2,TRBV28,CASRLAGGLAKNIQYF,TGTGCCAGCAGACTAGCGGGGGGACTAGCCAAAAACATTCAGTACTTC
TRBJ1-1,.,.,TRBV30,CAWSPVRNTEAFF,TGTGCCTGGAGTCCAGTGAGGAACACTGAAGCTTTCTTT
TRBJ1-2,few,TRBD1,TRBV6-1,CASSLTGNYGYTF,TGTGCCAGCAGTCTGACAGGGAACTATGGCTACACCTTC
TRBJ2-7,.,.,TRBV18,CASSPLGYEQYF,TGTGCCAGCTCACCACTGGGCTACGAGCAGTACTTC
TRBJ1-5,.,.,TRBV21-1,CASSPYQGGCNQPQHF,TGTGCCAGCAGCCCGTACCAGGGGGGATGTAATCAGCCCCAGCATTTT
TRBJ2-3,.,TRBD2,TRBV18,CASSRRAGGTDTQYF,TGTGCCAGCTCACGCCGAGCGGGGGGCACAGATACGCAGTATTTT
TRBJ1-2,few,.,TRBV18,CASSPLQTDYGYTF,TGTGCCAGCTCACCACTCCAGACAGACTATGGCTACACCTTC
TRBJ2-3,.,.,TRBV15,CATSREDLTDTQYF,TGTGCCACCAGCAGGGAGGATCTCACAGATACGCAGTATTTT
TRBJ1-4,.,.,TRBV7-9,CASSPGVEKLFF,TGTGCCAGCAGCCCAGGGGTTGAAAAACTGTTTTTT
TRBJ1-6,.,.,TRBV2,CASTLGDSPLHF,TGTGCCAGCACCCTAGGGGATTCACCCCTCCACTTT
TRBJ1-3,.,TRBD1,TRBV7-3,CASSRDSNSGNTIYF,TGTGCCAGCAGCCGGGACAGTAACTCTGGAAACACCATATATTTT
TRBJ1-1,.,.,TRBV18,CASSPGNTEAFF,TGTGCCAGCTCACCAGGGAACACTGAAGCTTTCTTT
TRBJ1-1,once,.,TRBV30,CAWRRGTNTEAFF,TGTGCCTGGAGGAGGGGGACTAACACTGAAGCTTTCTTT
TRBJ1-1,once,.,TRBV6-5,CASSRGAGTEAFF,TGTGCCAGCAGCAGAGGGGCAGGGACTGAAGCTTTCTTT
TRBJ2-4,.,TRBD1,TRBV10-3,CAIAEGASDIQYF,TGTGCCATCGCCGAGGGGGCGTCGGACATTCAGTACTTC
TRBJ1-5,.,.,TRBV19,CASVFRLHQPQHF,TGTGCCAGTGTTTTCAGGCTTCATCAGCCCCAGCATTTT
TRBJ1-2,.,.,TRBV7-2,CASSPAGQQGRGYTF,TGTGCCAGCAGCCCGGCGGGGCAGCAGGGGAGAGGCTACACCTTC
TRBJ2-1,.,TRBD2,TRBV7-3,CASSLMGTSGGYNEQFF,TGTGCCAGCAGCTTAATGGGGACTAGCGGGGGCTACAATGAGCAGTTCTTC
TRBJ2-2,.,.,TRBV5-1,CASSTQGRGNTGELFF,TGCGCCAGCAGCACCCAGGGACGCGGGAACACCGGGGAGCTGTTTTTT
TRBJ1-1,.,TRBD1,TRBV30,CAWNGGTGQDTEAFF,TGTGCCTGGAACGGGGGGACAGGGCAGGACACTGAAGCTTTCTTT
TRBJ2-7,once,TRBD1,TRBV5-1,CASSYDRVYEQYF,TGCGCCAGCAGCTACGACAGGGTCTACGAGCAGTACTTC
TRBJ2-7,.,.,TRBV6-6,CASSMGVDSYEQYF,TGTGCCAGCAGTATGGGGGTCGACTCCTACGAGCAGTACTTC
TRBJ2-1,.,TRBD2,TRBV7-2,CASSLVGLGNNEQFF,TGTGCCAGCAGCTTAGTAGGACTAGGGAACAATGAGCAGTTCTTC
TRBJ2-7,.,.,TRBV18,CASSPANSGDEQYF,TGTGCCAGCTCACCAGCTAACTCAGGGGACGAGCAGTACTTC
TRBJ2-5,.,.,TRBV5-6,CASSLATGETQYF,TGTGCCAGCAGCTTGGCGACAGGAGAGACCCAGTACTTC
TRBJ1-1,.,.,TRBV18,CASSLGTGLNTEAFF,TGTGCCAGCTCACTCGGGACCGGGTTAAACACTGAAGCTTTCTTT
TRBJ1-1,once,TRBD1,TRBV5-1,CASSFDVGGRGATFF,TGCGCCAGCAGCTTTGACGTCGGCGGCAGGGGGGCCACTTTCTTT
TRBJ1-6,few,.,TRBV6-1,CASSDRGDNSPLHF,TGTGCCAGCAGTGATAGGGGCGATAATTCACCCCTCCACTTT
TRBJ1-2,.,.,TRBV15,CATSRERAFLAQGYTF,TGTGCCACCAGCAGAGAACGCGCGTTTTTGGCGCAAGGCTACACCTTC
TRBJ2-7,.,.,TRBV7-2,CASSLARGLGSSYEQYF,TGTGCCAGCAGCTTAGCTAGGGGGCTCGGGAGCTCCTACGAGCAGTACTTC
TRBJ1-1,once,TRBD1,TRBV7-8,CASSIGQGGFMNTEAFF,TGTGCCAGCAGCATTGGACAGGGGGGGTTCATGAACACTGAAGCTTTCTTT
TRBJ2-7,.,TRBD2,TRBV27,CASSPWGGGYEQYF,TGTGCCAGCAGCCCATGGGGCGGGGGCTACGAGCAGTACTTC
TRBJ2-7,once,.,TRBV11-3,CASSSRDFYEQYF,TGTGCCAGCAGCTCCAGGGACTTTTACGAGCAGTACTTC
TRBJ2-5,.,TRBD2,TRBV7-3,CASSTSGGGETQYF,TGTGCCAGCAGCACCTCGGGAGGCGGGGAGACCCAGTACTTC
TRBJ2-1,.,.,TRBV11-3,CARATHRKDNEQFF,TGTGCCAGGGCGACCCACAGAAAAGACAATGAGCAGTTCTTC